These 26 T cell receptor beta chains came from one sample sequenced in a study of T cells after yellow fever vaccination. TCRdb itself ran the 5' RACE reads through MiXCR, one entry per CDR3 protein. The table has roughly 300,000 distinct CDR3 sequences, 6.8% seen once. This specimen consisted of PBMCs, obtained around 45 days after the first yellow fever vaccination. The receptors derive from a man younger than 30 who received the YFV17D yellow fever vaccine.

V is TRBV4-3 and J is TRBJ2-1; possibly TRBD1 or TRBD2 for D (5 bases each). The CDR3 consists of 13 residues. Germline V gene data show CDR1 as LGHNA and CDR2 as YSLEER. Trimming pared 4 bases from V and 7 bases from J, leaving 11 bases between. The CDR3 protein is CASSLAWGNEQFF. The CDR3 nucleotides are TGCGCCAGCAGCCTGGCATGGGGGAATGAGCAGTTCTTC.

This clonotype was seen more than once but under ten times. This CDR3 reads CASSPRTGGLAGQYF. The CDR3 nucleotides read TGTGCCAGCAGTCCGAGGACAGGTGGTCTAGCGGGGCAGTACTTC. The chain employs TRBV12-3 or TRBV12-4 and TRBJ2-7, with a weak D call TRBD2 (8 bases). The CDR3 has 15 residues. V lost 5 bases to trimming and J lost 9 bases, with 23 bases between them.

J is TRBJ1-3 and V is TRBV12-3 or TRBV12-4; D is unclear. This CDR3 has 14 amino acids. V was shortened by 5 bases and J by 0 bases, with 8 bases between the two germline ends. The CDR3 loop reads CASSDSNSGNTIYF. In DNA form, the CDR3 reads TGTGCCAGCAGTGACTCCAACTCTGGAAACACCATATATTTT.

This clonotype came up many times. The CDR3 reads CASSLRQGRNTEAFF. The DNA for the CDR3 is TGCGCCAGCAGCTTGAGACAGGGGCGAAACACTGAAGCTTTCTTT. This chain connects TRBV5-1 to TRBJ1-1; TRBD1 matches at 8 bases. The V and J ends lost 1 base and 2 bases, in that order; junction bases with no gene match: 4. The CDR3 is 15 amino acids. Germline lookup yields CDR1 SGHRS and CDR2 YFSETQ.

This clonotype occurred a few times. The chain joins TRBV5-1 to TRBJ2-5; 10 nucleotides agree with TRBD2. V was clipped by 5 bases and J by 5 bases; unmatched bases: 6. CDR1 is SGHRS and CDR2 is YFSETQ in the germline V gene. The CDR3 has 14 amino acids. This CDR3 is CASRGSGGLETQYF. CDR3 in DNA: TGCGCCAGCAGGGGTAGCGGGGGGCTGGAGACCCAGTACTTC.

Only a few counts were recorded for this clonotype. This sequence joins TRBV7-2 and TRBJ1-4; D gene unclear. V lost 5 bases, J lost 8 bases, and 12 bases lay in between. The CDR3 is 13 amino acids. Germline CDR1 SGHTA, CDR2 FQGNSA. The CDR3 region is CASSNGPGEKLFF. DNA of the CDR3: TGTGCCAGCAGCAACGGACCTGGGGAAAAACTGTTTTTT.

This clonotype came up a few times. V usage is TRBV7-6 and J usage is TRBJ1-1; D unresolved. Looked up from germline, CDR1 is SGHVS and CDR2 is FNYEAQ. V lost 5 bases, J lost 3 bases, and 7 bases lay in between. This CDR3 is 12 amino acids long. CDR3 region: CASSGSYTEAFF. The CDR3 DNA is TGTGCCAGCAGCGGGAGTTACACTGAAGCTTTCTTT.

At least ten counts were recorded for this clonotype. This chain connects TRBV5-4 to TRBJ2-1; possibly TRBD1 or TRBD2 for D (5 bases each). V gave up 0 bases and J gave up 4 bases, with 11 bases separating them. Germline CDR1 reads SGHNT; CDR2 reads YYREEE (reference sequence). CDR3 length: 15 residues. CDR3 DNA sequence: TGTGCCAGCAGCTTGGTTGGTGGGGGTTACAATGAGCAGTTCTTC. Translation: CASSLVGGGYNEQFF.

V is TRBV18 and J is TRBJ1-6; a weak D match, TRBD1 (5 bases). The V gene's germline CDR1 is KGHSH and CDR2 LQKENI. Deletions cut 4 bases from V and 1 base from J, with 8 bases between. The CDR3 consists of 15 residues. Written as DNA, the CDR3 is TGTGCCAGCTCACAGGAGGGGTCCTATAATTCACCCCTCCACTTT. Amino acids: CASSQEGSYNSPLHF.

The V and J genes are TRBV5-4 and TRBJ2-1; D unclear. V was cut by 2 bases and J by 0 bases, with 12 bases left in between. The germline CDR1 and CDR2 sequences are SGHNT and YYREEE (reference sequence). The CDR3 is 16 residues long. The CDR3 reads CASSLLRQSSYNEQFF. CDR3 coding DNA: TGTGCCAGCAGCTTACTACGGCAGAGCTCCTACAATGAGCAGTTCTTC. Drawing the rest from reference TRBV5-4 and TRBJ2-1, the complete variable domain is ETGVTQSPTHLIKTRGQQVTLRCSSQSGHNTVSWYQQALGQGPQFIFQYYREEENGRGNFPPRFSGLQFPNYSSELNVNALELDDSALYLCASSLLRQSSYNEQFFGPGTRLTVL.

The table lists this clonotype with a few counts. The V call is TRBV5-6, the J call TRBJ2-1, with a tentative D call TRBD2 (6 bases). This CDR3 comprises 14 residues. Germline CDR1 is SGHDT and CDR2 is YYEEEE. V shed 2 bases and J shed 5 bases, with 11 bases lying between them. CDR3 sequence reads: CASSFWTTDNEQFF. The CDR3 DNA sequence: TGTGCCAGCAGCTTTTGGACTACCGACAATGAGCAGTTCTTC.

V is TRBV2 and J is TRBJ2-3; D is tentatively TRBD1 or TRBD2 (5 bases each). V lost 7 bases to trimming and J lost 4 bases, with 9 bases between them. The CDR3 covers 12 residues. In germline, CDR1 is SNHLY, CDR2 FYNNEI. The CDR3 sequence is CASIGGPDTQYF. The CDR3 DNA reads as TGTGCCAGCATTGGGGGTCCAGATACGCAGTATTTT.

V usage is TRBV5-1 and J usage is TRBJ1-6, with D perhaps TRBD1 (5 bases). The V gene lost 4 bases and the J gene lost 9 bases, with 14 bases spanning the gap. The CDR3 consists of 14 residues. From germline, CDR1 is SGHRS and CDR2 YFSETQ. In nucleotides, the CDR3 is TGCGCCAGCAGCCTCGGGACGGAGCTTTCACCCCTCCACTTT. Its translation is CASSLGTELSPLHF.

This clonotype was detected a few times. V usage is TRBV5-1 and J usage is TRBJ2-7; no clear D. V was trimmed by 2 bases and J by 2 bases, leaving 11 bases between them. Germline CDR1 reads SGHRS; CDR2 reads YFSETQ. This CDR3 is 14 amino acids long. CDR3 nucleotide sequence: TGCGCCAGCAGCTTAAGGTTCCAGCCCTACGAGCAGTACTTC. Protein product: CASSLRFQPYEQYF.

This clonotype was seen more than once but under ten times. The gene calls are TRBV9 and TRBJ2-5; 9 bases fit TRBD2. The germline V gene encodes CDR1 SGDLS and CDR2 YYNGEE. The CDR3 spans 15 residues. Unmatched junction bases numbered 4, after V lost 0 bases and J lost 4 bases. In nucleotides, the CDR3 is TGTGCCAGCAGCGTAGGAGCGGGGGGAAGAGAGACCCAGTACTTC. This encodes CASSVGAGGRETQYF. Supplemented by reference TRBV9 and TRBJ2-5, the full variable domain reads DSGVTQTPKHLITATGQRVTLRCSPRSGDLSVYWYQQSLDQGLQFLIQYYNGEERAKGNILERFSAQQFPDLHSELNLSSLELGDSALYFCASSVGAGGRETQYFGPGTRLLVL.

This clonotype was counted between two and nine times. V usage is TRBV28 and J usage is TRBJ1-6; perhaps TRBD1 as D (6 bases). The CDR3 spans 14 residues. The germline V gene encodes CDR1 MDHEN and CDR2 SYDVKM. The germline V and J ends were trimmed by 5 bases and 8 bases, with 13 bases remaining between them. The CDR3 here is CASSRGQPDSPLHF. The CDR3 DNA reads TGTGCCAGCAGTCGTGGACAGCCCGATTCACCCCTCCACTTT. Looking up the rest from reference TRBV28 and TRBJ1-6 gives the full variable domain: DVKVTQSSRYLVKRTGEKVFLECVQDMDHENMFWYRQDPGLGLRLIYFSYDVKMKEKGDIPEGYSVSREKKERFSLILESASTNQTSMYLCASSRGQPDSPLHFGNGTRLTVT.

The sample holds many counts of this clonotype. The chain employs TRBV5-4 and TRBJ2-1, with 7 bases identical to TRBD2. V was clipped by 6 bases and J by 6 bases; unmatched bases: 9. The CDR3 runs 14 residues. Germline-derived CDR1 and CDR2 are SGHNT and YYREEE (reference sequence). DNA of the CDR3: TGTGCCAGCAACTCTGCGGGGGTCTTCAATGAGCAGTTCTTC. Translating gives CASNSAGVFNEQFF.

This clonotype was counted between two and nine times. The chain recombines TRBV7-2 with TRBJ2-3; possible D gene TRBD1, 8 bases. Germline CDR1 SGHTA, CDR2 FQGNSA. Trimming took 5 bases from V and 8 from J, leaving 20 bases between them. This CDR3 comprises 15 residues. CDR3 in DNA: TGTGCCAGCAGCCCAGGGGGCGGGGGCGCCGGTACGCAGTATTTT. Its protein product is CASSPGGGGAGTQYF.

This clonotype came up a few times. J is TRBJ1-1 and V is TRBV12-3 or TRBV12-4, with D hard to call. Trimming removed 2 bases from V and 0 bases from J, with 7 bases in between. This CDR3 is 14 amino acids long. CDR3 amino acids: CASSLHSMNTEAFF. The CDR3 DNA follows: TGTGCCAGCAGTTTACACAGCATGAACACTGAAGCTTTCTTT.

The chain joins TRBV7-2 to TRBJ2-7; 8 bases map to TRBD1. Per the germline V gene, CDR1 is SGHTA and CDR2 is FQGNSA. The CDR3 totals 15 residues. Unmatched junction bases numbered 9, after V lost 5 bases and J lost 3 bases. The CDR3 bases are TGTGCCAGCAGCCCGAGGGGACAGGCTTACTACGAGCAGTACTTC. Translation gives CASSPRGQAYYEQYF.

Only a few counts were recorded for this clonotype. The chain couples TRBV11-1 to TRBJ2-1, with D tentatively TRBD2 (6 bases). Trimming stripped 5 bases from V and 8 bases from J, with 19 bases between. The germline CDR1 and CDR2 sequences are SGHAT and FQDESV (reference sequence). CDR3 length equals 15 residues. The CDR3 sequence: CASSPRPWGEDEQFF. CDR3 nucleotide sequence: TGTGCCAGCAGCCCCCGGCCTTGGGGGGAGGATGAGCAGTTCTTC.

In this sample, this clonotype turned up a few times. The rearrangement uses TRBV9 and TRBJ1-5, with D perhaps matching TRBD1 (6 bases). The CDR3 is 13 amino acids. V lost 7 bases, J lost 6 bases, and 14 bases lay in between. Germline CDR1 reads SGDLS; CDR2 reads YYNGEE. The CDR3: CASAGGPGQPQHF. Written as DNA, the CDR3 is TGTGCCAGCGCGGGGGGGCCGGGTCAGCCCCAGCATTTT.

This chain uses TRBV14 with TRBJ2-2; D unresolved. V gave up 0 bases and J gave up 5 bases, with 10 bases separating them. CDR3 size: 15 residues. Germline V gene lookup returns CDR1 SGHDN and CDR2 FVKESK. CDR3 in amino acids: CASSQDVAGTGELFF. CDR3 sequence (DNA): TGTGCCAGCAGCCAAGATGTCGCCGGGACCGGGGAGCTGTTTTTT.

This clonotype came up a few times. The J gene is TRBJ2-7, the V gene TRBV12-3 or TRBV12-4; possible D gene TRBD1, 5 bases. This CDR3 contains 12 residues. Trimming pared 2 bases from V and 6 bases from J, leaving 8 bases between. CDR3 region: CASSLWGGEQYF. The CDR3 DNA reads TGTGCCAGCAGTTTATGGGGCGGCGAGCAGTACTTC.

This clonotype appeared a few times. CDR3 loop: CASNLLAGYEQYF. The DNA of the CDR3 is TGTGCCAGCAATTTACTAGCGGGGTACGAGCAGTACTTC. J is TRBJ2-7 and V is TRBV6-5, with 10 bases fitting TRBD2. The CDR3 is made up of 13 amino acids. V was clipped by 7 bases and J by 4 bases; unmatched bases: 4. Germline-derived CDR1 and CDR2 are MNHEY and SVGAGI.

The CDR3 region is CASSWTEPQETQYF. The CDR3 DNA reads TGTGCCAGCAGCTGGACAGAACCTCAAGAGACCCAGTACTTC. The chain recombines TRBV5-8 with TRBJ2-5, with a possible D match to TRBD1 (6 bases). Germline CDR1 reads SGHTS; CDR2 reads YDEGEE. The CDR3 spans 14 residues. The V end was cut by 3 bases, the J end by 2 bases, with 11 bases between.